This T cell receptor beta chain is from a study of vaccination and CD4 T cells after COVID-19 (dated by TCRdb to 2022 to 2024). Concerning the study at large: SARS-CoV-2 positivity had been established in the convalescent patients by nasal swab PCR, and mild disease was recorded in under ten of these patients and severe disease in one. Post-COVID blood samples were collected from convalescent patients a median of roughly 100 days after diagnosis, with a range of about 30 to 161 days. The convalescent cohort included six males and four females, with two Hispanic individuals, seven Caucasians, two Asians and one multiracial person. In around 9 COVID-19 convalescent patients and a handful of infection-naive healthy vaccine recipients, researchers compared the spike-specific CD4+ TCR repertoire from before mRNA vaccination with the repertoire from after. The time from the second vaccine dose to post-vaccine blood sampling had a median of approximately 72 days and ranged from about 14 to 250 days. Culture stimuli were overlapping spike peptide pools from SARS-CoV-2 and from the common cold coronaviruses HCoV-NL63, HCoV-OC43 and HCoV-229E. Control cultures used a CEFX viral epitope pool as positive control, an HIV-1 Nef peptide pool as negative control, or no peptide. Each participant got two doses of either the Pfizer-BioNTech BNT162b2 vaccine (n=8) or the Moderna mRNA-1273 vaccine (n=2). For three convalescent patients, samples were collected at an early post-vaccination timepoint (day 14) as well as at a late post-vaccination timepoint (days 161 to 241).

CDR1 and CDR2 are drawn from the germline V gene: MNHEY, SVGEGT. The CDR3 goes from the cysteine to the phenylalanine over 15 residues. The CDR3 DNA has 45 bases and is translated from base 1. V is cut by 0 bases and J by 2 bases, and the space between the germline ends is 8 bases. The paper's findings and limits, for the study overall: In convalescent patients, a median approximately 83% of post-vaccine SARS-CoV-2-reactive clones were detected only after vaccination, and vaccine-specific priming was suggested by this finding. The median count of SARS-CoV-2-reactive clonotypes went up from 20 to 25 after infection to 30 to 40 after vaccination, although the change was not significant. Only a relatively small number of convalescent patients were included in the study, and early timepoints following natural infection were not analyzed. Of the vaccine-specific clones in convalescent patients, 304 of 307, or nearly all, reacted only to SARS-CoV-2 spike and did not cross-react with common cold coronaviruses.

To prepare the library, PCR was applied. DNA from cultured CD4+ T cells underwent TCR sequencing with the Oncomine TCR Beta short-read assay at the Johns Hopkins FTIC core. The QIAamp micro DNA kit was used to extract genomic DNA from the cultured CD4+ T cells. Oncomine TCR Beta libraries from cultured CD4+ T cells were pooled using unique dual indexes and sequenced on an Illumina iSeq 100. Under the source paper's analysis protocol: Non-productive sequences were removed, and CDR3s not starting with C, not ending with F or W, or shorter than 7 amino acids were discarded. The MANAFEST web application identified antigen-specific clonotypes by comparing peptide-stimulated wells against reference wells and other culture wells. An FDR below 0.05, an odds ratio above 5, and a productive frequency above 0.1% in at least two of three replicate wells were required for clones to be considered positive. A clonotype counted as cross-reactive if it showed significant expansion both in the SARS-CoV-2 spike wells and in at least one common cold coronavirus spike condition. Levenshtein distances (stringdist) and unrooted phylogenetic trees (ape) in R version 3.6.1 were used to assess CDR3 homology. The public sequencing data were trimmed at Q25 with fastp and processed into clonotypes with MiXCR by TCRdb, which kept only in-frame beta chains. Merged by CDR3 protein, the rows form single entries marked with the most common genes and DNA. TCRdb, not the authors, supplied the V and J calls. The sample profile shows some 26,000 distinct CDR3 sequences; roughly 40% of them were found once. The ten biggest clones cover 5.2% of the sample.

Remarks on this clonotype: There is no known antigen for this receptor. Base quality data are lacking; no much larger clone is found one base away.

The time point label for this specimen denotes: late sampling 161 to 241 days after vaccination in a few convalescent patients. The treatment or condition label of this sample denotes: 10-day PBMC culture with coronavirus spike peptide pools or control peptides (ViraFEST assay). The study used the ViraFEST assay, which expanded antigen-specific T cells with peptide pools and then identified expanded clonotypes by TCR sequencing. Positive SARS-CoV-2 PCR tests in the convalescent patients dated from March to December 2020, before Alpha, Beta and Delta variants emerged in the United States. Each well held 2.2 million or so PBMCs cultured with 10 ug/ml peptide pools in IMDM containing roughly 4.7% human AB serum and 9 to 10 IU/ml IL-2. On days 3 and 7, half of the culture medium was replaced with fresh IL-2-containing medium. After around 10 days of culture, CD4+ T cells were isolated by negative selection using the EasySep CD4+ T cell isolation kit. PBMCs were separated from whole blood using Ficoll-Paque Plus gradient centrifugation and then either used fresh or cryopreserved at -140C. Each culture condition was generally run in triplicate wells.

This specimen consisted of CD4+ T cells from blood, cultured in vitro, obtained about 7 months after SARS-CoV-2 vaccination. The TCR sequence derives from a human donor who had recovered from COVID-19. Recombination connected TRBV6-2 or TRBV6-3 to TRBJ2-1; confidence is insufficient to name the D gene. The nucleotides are TGTGCCAGCAGTTACTCGGGCCAAGCCTACAATGAGCAGTTCTTC. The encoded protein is CASSYSGQAYNEQFF.